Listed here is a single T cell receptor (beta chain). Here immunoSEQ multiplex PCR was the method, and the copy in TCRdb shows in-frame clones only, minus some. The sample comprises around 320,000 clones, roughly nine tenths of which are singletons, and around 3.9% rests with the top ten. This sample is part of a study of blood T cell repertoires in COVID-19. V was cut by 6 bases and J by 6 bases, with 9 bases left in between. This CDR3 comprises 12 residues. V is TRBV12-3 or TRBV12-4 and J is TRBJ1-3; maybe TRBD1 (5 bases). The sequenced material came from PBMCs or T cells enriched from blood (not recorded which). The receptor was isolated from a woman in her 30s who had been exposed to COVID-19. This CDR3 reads CASRRGVNTIYF. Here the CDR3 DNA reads TGTGCCAGCAGGCGGGGGGTAAACACCATATATTTT.